These T cell receptor beta chains were read from a single sample in a study of CD8+ T cells in alopecia areata. Only in-frame clones appear in the TCRdb table, and some are missing; sequencing was by immunoSEQ multiplex PCR. The sample gives 150,000 to 250,000 clones, 58% of which show up once; 5% to 6% is in the top ten. Sequenced material: CD4+ T cells sorted from blood, taken at week 24, from a patient treated with tofacitinib. The receptors shown here come from a human donor with alopecia areata. Each CDR3 is given with its conserved first and last residue. The D gene is left open where the match is weak.

J	V	D	DNA	CDR3
TRBJ2-6	TRBV7-2	.	TGTGCCAGCAGCTTTTCTGGGGCTGGGGCCAACGTCCTGACTTTC	CASSFSGAGANVLTF
TRBJ2-4	TRBV1	.	TGCACCAGCAGCCAATTGACTAGCGGGAGGCCTGGAGTCACCAAAAACATTCAGTACTTC	CTSSQLTSGRPGVTKNIQYF
TRBJ2-5	TRBV7-2	.	TGTGCCAGCACCGCAGGGAATGGGCAAGAGACCCAGTACTTC	CASTAGNGQETQYF
TRBJ2-5	TRBV9	TRBD1	TGTGCCAGCAGCGTAGAGGGACAGGGTAGCCAGACCCAGTACTTC	CASSVEGQGSQTQYF
TRBJ1-1	TRBV25-1	TRBD1	TGTGCCAGCACGGGACAGGCGGGCACTGAAGCTTTCTTT	CASTGQAGTEAFF
TRBJ2-3	TRBV30	.	TGTGCCTGGAGTAGACCGCGGCTTCGGGATACGCAGTATTTT	CAWSRPRLRDTQYF
TRBJ2-3	TRBV30	TRBD2	TGTGCCTGGAGTCGGGACAGGCTCACCGGGACTAGCGGCACAGATACGCAGTATTTT	CAWSRDRLTGTSGTDTQYF
TRBJ1-2	TRBV18	TRBD1	TGTGCCAGCTCACCACTTGGGGACAGAGACTATGGCTACACCTTC	CASSPLGDRDYGYTF
TRBJ2-7	TRBV29-1	.	TGCAGCGTTGAAGTAGGAGGGACCTACGAGCAGTACTTC	CSVEVGGTYEQYF
TRBJ2-3	TRBV30	.	TGTGCCTGGAGTGTAGGGATCACAGATACGCAGTATTTT	CAWSVGITDTQYF
TRBJ2-3	TRBV2	.	TGTGCCAGCTCCAAGGGGGACATGCAGGATACGCAGTATTTT	CASSKGDMQDTQYF